A selection of T cell receptor beta chains follows, all from one sample in a study of cytomegalovirus exposure and HLA in healthy donors. Using immunoSEQ multiplex PCR, the repertoire was profiled, and TCRdb retains in-frame clones only, with some absent. The repertoire table contains some 150,000 clones. The sequencing input was PBMCs. The origin of the receptors is a woman aged 18 to 35 in good health and CMV-seronegative. The CDR3 runs from the conserved cysteine through the conserved F or W. A D gene is named only where the DNA matches it firmly.

CASSLVGGMETQYF,TGTGCCAGCAGCTTGGTGGGAGGGATGGAGACCCAGTACTTC,TRBJ2-5,TRBD2,TRBV5-5
CASSPSRTGNTEAFF,TGTGCCAGCAGTCCAAGCCGGACAGGGAACACTGAAGCTTTCTTT,TRBJ1-1,TRBD1,TRBV27
CASSLASSGNTIYF,TGTGCCAGCAGCTTGGCTTCGTCTGGAAACACCATATATTTT,TRBJ1-3,.,TRBV5-4
CASSFFRGIGTEAFF,TGTGCCAGCAGTTTCTTCAGGGGAATAGGCACTGAAGCTTTCTTT,TRBJ1-1,.,TRBV27
CATSRTGNAIYF,TGTGCCACCAGCAGAACAGGAAATGCCATATATTTT,TRBJ1-3,.,TRBV15
CASSPPERTGPVDIQYF,TGCGCCAGCAGCCCTCCGGAAAGGACAGGGCCGGTAGACATTCAGTACTTC,TRBJ2-4,TRBD1,TRBV4-1
CAWSSGFENTEAFF,TGTGCCTGGAGTTCGGGTTTTGAGAACACTGAAGCTTTCTTT,TRBJ1-1,.,TRBV30
CASSLFPQGEAFF,TGTGCCAGCAGTTTATTCCCCCAGGGCGAAGCTTTCTTT,TRBJ1-1,.,TRBV27
CSVHDPGETQYF,TGCAGCGTTCATGACCCGGGGGAGACCCAGTACTTC,TRBJ2-5,.,TRBV29-1
CASRDSLVSGANVLTF,TGTGCCAGCCGGGACAGCTTAGTCTCTGGGGCCAACGTCCTGACTTTC,TRBJ2-6,TRBD1,TRBV9
CAWSARDTQYF,TGTGCCTGGAGTGCGAGAGATACGCAGTATTTT,TRBJ2-3,.,TRBV30
CASSLEGGGHGYTF,TGTGCCAGCAGCTTAGAAGGTGGGGGCCATGGCTACACCTTC,TRBJ1-2,.,TRBV7-9
CASSAYGRISDTQYF,TGTGCCAGCAGTGCTTACGGGAGGATATCAGATACGCAGTATTTT,TRBJ2-3,TRBD2,TRBV6-1
CASSESPGELFF,TGTGCCAGCAGTGAATCTCCCGGGGAGCTGTTTTTT,TRBJ2-2,.,TRBV25-1
CASSRQGQGAGSYNEQFF,TGTGCCAGCAGTCGACAGGGACAGGGGGCGGGCTCCTACAATGAGCAGTTCTTC,TRBJ2-1,TRBD1,TRBV25-1
CASSPPVAETSYNEQFF,TGTGCCAGCAGCCCTCCAGTTGCGGAGACTTCCTACAATGAGCAGTTCTTC,TRBJ2-1,.,TRBV14
CASSFSPGTIQETQYF,TGTGCCAGCAGCTTCTCACCCGGGACTATACAAGAGACCCAGTACTTC,TRBJ2-5,TRBD2,TRBV5-5
CASSKIAGTDTQYF,TGTGCCAGCAGTAAAATAGCGGGTACAGATACGCAGTATTTT,TRBJ2-3,TRBD2,TRBV2
CASSHGGRALAKNIQYF,TGTGCCAGCAGCCACGGAGGCCGGGCGCTAGCCAAAAACATTCAGTACTTC,TRBJ2-4,.,TRBV14
CASSLASSGGFSSEQYF,TGTGCCAGCAGCTTGGCGTCGTCAGGGGGGTTTTCTAGCGAGCAGTACTTC,TRBJ2-7,.,TRBV5-5
CASSPRGPDTQYF,TGTGCCAGCAGCCCAAGGGGGCCAGATACGCAGTATTTT,TRBJ2-3,TRBD1,TRBV7-9
CASSWTSGSYEQFF,TGCGCCAGCAGCTGGACTAGCGGGAGCTATGAGCAGTTCTTC,TRBJ2-1,TRBD2,TRBV5-1
CASSPRRGPAGSTGELFF,TGTGCCAGCAGCCCACGTCGCGGTCCGGCGGGAAGCACCGGGGAGCTGTTTTTT,TRBJ2-2,.,TRBV9
CACGGGNTEAFF,TGCGCCTGTGGAGGAGGGAACACTGAAGCTTTCTTT,TRBJ1-1,.,TRBV30